What follows are 24 T cell receptor beta chains derived from one specimen sequenced in a study of blood T cells in healthy people across ages. The authors ran a second PCR of 7 to 11 cycles using a sample-barcoded 5' primer and a J-beta primer mix. TCRdb re-called the 5' RACE reads through MiXCR, storing one row per CDR3 protein. The sample lists approximately 800,000 distinct CDR3 sequences, approximately 35% occurring once. The sequenced sample was blood. Receptors originate from a man in his late teens or twenties in good health.

In this sample, this clonotype turned up many times. V gene TRBV10-3 combines with J gene TRBJ2-1, with 7 bases fitting TRBD2. V shed 6 bases and J 5 bases; nucleotides not matched to a gene: 7. CDR3 length: 14 residues. CDR1 ENHRY and CDR2 SYGVKD come from the germline V gene. CDR3 sequence: CAISRRDYDNEQFF. The CDR3 coding sequence is TGTGCCATCAGCCGCCGGGACTACGACAATGAGCAGTTCTTC.

There are a few counts of this clonotype. The V gene is TRBV6-5, the J gene TRBJ1-5, with 7 nucleotides matching TRBD1. The germline CDR1 and CDR2 sequences are MNHEY and SVGAGI. The V and J ends lost 0 bases and 4 bases, in that order; junction bases with no gene match: 15. The CDR3 extends over 19 amino acids. The CDR3 DNA sequence: TGTGCCAGCAGTTACTCGAGGCAGACAGGGAAGAATTGGAATCAGCCCCAGCATTTT. This translates into CASSYSRQTGKNWNQPQHF.

This clonotype was picked up a small number of times. The J gene is TRBJ1-6, the V gene TRBV7-9, with 8 nucleotides matching TRBD1. Germline values: CDR1 SEHNR, CDR2 FQNEAQ (reference sequence). The J segment lost 10 bases and the V segment lost 1 base, leaving 6 bases of the junction unmatched. The length of the CDR3 is 15 residues. CDR3 sequence (DNA): TGTGCCAGCAGCTTAGGGACAGGGTTGACCTCACCCCTCCACTTT. It translates to CASSLGTGLTSPLHF.

CDR3: CASRGGELFF. The CDR3 DNA reads as TGTGCCAGTAGGGGCGGGGAGCTGTTTTTT. This chain uses TRBV12-3 or TRBV12-4 with TRBJ2-2, with a tentative D call TRBD1 (5 bases). Trimming shortened V by 9 bases and J by 7 bases, and 6 bases separated the two germline ends. The CDR3 covers 10 residues.

Only a few counts were recorded for this clonotype. V is TRBV7-9 and J is TRBJ2-7; D is uncertain. In germline, CDR1 is SEHNR, CDR2 FQNEAQ (reference sequence). The CDR3 is 13 residues long. Trimming took off 1 base at V and 6 bases at J, with 10 bases between the two ends. DNA of the CDR3: TGTGCCAGCAGCTTAGATGCTCAGACCGAGCAGTACTTC. This encodes CASSLDAQTEQYF.

This clonotype occurred many times. This rearrangement joins TRBV4-1 to TRBJ2-3; D tentatively fits TRBD1 or TRBD2 (5 bases each). CDR1 and CDR2 (germline): MGHRA, YSYEKL. CDR3 length: 16 amino acids. Deletions cut 2 bases from V and 3 bases from J, with 15 bases between. CDR3 coding DNA: TGCGCCAGCAGCCAACGGGACCGCGACGCGACAGATACGCAGTATTTT. This encodes CASSQRDRDATDTQYF.

This sequence joins TRBV4-1 and TRBJ1-4, with D possibly matching TRBD1 (5 bases). The CDR3 runs 16 residues. Trimming removed 1 base from V and 5 bases from J, with 14 bases in between. Germline lookup yields CDR1 MGHRA and CDR2 YSYEKL. CDR3 DNA: TGCGCCAGCAGCCAAGTGACCGGGACCGCGAATGAAAAACTGTTTTTT. It yields the protein CASSQVTGTANEKLFF.

As to this clonotype: Sequence at one end of the junction differs from germline and may be a read error. This sequence joins TRBV7-2 and TRBJ2-1; 15 bases fit TRBD2. The J call may not be correct, given that the DNA end is closer to TRBJ2-7. The length of the CDR3 is 19 residues. Germline V lookup: CDR1 SGHTA, CDR2 FQGNSA. The DNA for the CDR3 is TGTGTCAGCAGCCCAAGGACTAGCGGGGGGGATTTATCCTACAGTGAGCAGTACTTC. This codes for CVSSPRTSGGDLSYSEQYF.

The chain recombines TRBV11-2 with TRBJ2-7, with unresolved D. Trimming removed 5 bases at V and 3 bases at J, with 11 bases between. Germline CDR1 and CDR2: SGHAT and FQNNGV. The CDR3 is made up of 13 amino acids. CDR3 nucleotide sequence: TGTGCCAGCAGCGTAACAAAGAACTACGAGCAGTACTTC. Translation gives CASSVTKNYEQYF.

The chain recombines TRBV5-1 with TRBJ2-2, with D possibly matching TRBD1 (5 bases). The V end was cut by 4 bases, the J end by 7 bases, with 20 bases between. The CDR3 is 16 amino acids. Germline V gene lookup returns CDR1 SGHRS and CDR2 YFSETQ. CDR3: CASSPRAGNFGGELFF. CDR3 DNA sequence: TGCGCCAGCAGCCCTAGGGCAGGGAACTTTGGCGGGGAGCTGTTTTTT.

The chain uses TRBV7-2 and TRBJ1-1; maybe TRBD1 (5 bases). CDR1 SGHTA and CDR2 FQGNSA come from the germline V gene. This CDR3 contains 14 residues. V dropped 3 bases and J dropped 3 bases, with 11 bases sitting between them. CDR3 sequence: CASSFRQSDTEAFF. The CDR3 DNA reads TGTGCCAGCAGCTTCCGACAGTCGGACACTGAAGCTTTCTTT.

This chain uses TRBV5-1 with TRBJ2-3; 12 bases match TRBD2. Germline V CDR1 and CDR2: SGHRS, YFSETQ. V lost 6 bases and J lost 2; bases outside the gene matches: 7. The CDR3 length is 16 residues. The CDR3 DNA sequence: TGCGCCAGCACCTGGGGGACTAGCGGGTTCACAGATACGCAGTATTTT. Translated, it gives CASTWGTSGFTDTQYF.

The CDR3 loop is CASSRPTRDRSSYEQYF. DNA of the CDR3: TGTGCCAGCAGTCGTCCGACCCGGGACAGAAGCTCCTACGAGCAGTACTTC. The rearrangement joins TRBV6-1 to TRBJ2-7; 7 nucleotides match TRBD1. This CDR3 region has 17 residues. V shed 5 bases and J 0 bases; nucleotides not matched to a gene: 13. Germline CDR1 reads MNHNS; CDR2 reads SASEGT.

In regard to this clonotype: Germline is not matched at one junction end, which may reflect a read error. CDR3 coding DNA: TGTCCCAGCAGCTTACTGACTAGCGGGGCGGATACGCAGTATTTT. It specifies CPSSLLTSGADTQYF. The rearrangement links TRBV7-9 to TRBJ2-3, with TRBD2 matching 11 bases. This CDR3 has 15 residues. Germline lookup yields CDR1 SEHNR and CDR2 FQNEAQ (reference sequence).

Only a few counts were recorded for this clonotype. The chain recombines TRBV20-1 with TRBJ2-3, with D possibly TRBD1 on 5 matching bases. V lost 3 bases and J lost 0, with 16 bases in between. The CDR3 is made up of 16 amino acids. Germline values: CDR1 DFQATT, CDR2 SNEGSKA (reference sequence). CDR3 sequence reads: CSARRLQVTSTDTQYF. As DNA, the CDR3 is TGCAGTGCTAGGAGGTTACAGGTCACTAGCACAGATACGCAGTATTTT.

This clonotype was counted a few times. This rearrangement joins TRBV7-2 to TRBJ2-7; 7 nucleotides agree with TRBD1. V shed 5 bases, J shed 1 base, and the junction held 8 bases outside the gene matches. Germline V gene sequence: CDR1 SGHTA, CDR2 FQGNSA. The CDR3 runs 15 residues. The CDR3, as DNA: TGTGCCAGCAGCCCACGGACAGGAGAGTCCTACGAGCAGTACTTC. Its translation: CASSPRTGESYEQYF.

As regards this clonotype: The junction departs from germline at one end; a sequencing error may be responsible. The J gene is TRBJ2-7, the V gene TRBV5-1, with TRBD1 as a possible D gene (5 bases). Germline CDR1 SGHRS, CDR2 YFSETQ. This CDR3 has 15 amino acids. The CDR3 reads CVSSSLTDWNYEQYF. The CDR3 DNA is TGCGTCAGCAGCTCCCTGACAGACTGGAACTACGAGCAGTACTTC.

The sample holds many counts of this clonotype. J is TRBJ2-1 and V is TRBV20-1; TRBD1 or TRBD2 may be the D gene (5 bases each). V lost 6 bases to trimming and J lost 10 bases, with 19 bases between them. Germline V gene data show CDR1 as DFQATT and CDR2 as SNEGSKA (reference sequence). This CDR3 region has 13 residues. CDR3 sequence reads: CSAQNSQGGEQFF. For the CDR3, the DNA is TGCAGTGCCCAGAATTCGCAGGGCGGGGAGCAGTTCTTC.

There are a few counts of this clonotype. The chain is built from TRBV20-1 and TRBJ1-6; the match to TRBD1 covers 7 bases. The ends lost 2 bases at V and 10 bases at J; junction bases unmatched: 8. The CDR3 has 14 residues. The germline gives CDR1 DFQATT, CDR2 SNEGSKA (reference sequence). The CDR3 loop reads CSARQSDRASPLHF. For the CDR3, the DNA is TGCAGTGCTAGACAATCAGACAGGGCCTCACCCCTCCACTTT.

Concerning this clonotype: A much larger clone is a single base away; this may be a read error. The J gene is TRBJ2-5, the V gene TRBV5-1; possibly TRBD1 for D (6 bases). Trimming took off 5 bases at V and 2 bases at J, with 16 bases between the two ends. Germline CDR1 SGHRS, CDR2 YFSETQ. The CDR3 extends over 15 amino acids. The CDR3 DNA sequence: TGCGCCAGCAGTACGGGCAGGGGTCCACAAGAGACCCAGTACTTC. It yields the protein CASSTGRGPQETQYF.

Notes on this clonotype: A much larger clone is a single base away; this may be a read error. The genes are TRBV12-3 or TRBV12-4 and TRBJ2-7, with D unresolved. The CDR3 has 13 residues. V was trimmed by 7 bases and J by 1 base, leaving 11 bases between them. The CDR3 DNA reads TGTGCCAGCACCGCAGGCGGTTCCTACGAGCAGTACTTC. Its protein is CASTAGGSYEQYF.

CDR3 sequence (DNA): TGTGCCACCAGCAGGGAGACTAGCGGGGGCGACAATGAGCAGTACTTC. This gives the protein CATSRETSGGDNEQYF. The chain uses TRBV15 and TRBJ2-5; 12 nucleotides agree with TRBD2. CDR3 size: 16 residues. After removal of 3 bases from V and 11 bases from J, the junction contained 13 bases not matched to a gene. Germline lookup yields CDR1 LNHNV and CDR2 YYDKDF (reference sequence).

The CDR3 sequence: CASRSRAADYGYTF. CDR3 bases: TGTGCCAGCAGGTCACGGGCCGCAGATTATGGCTACACCTTC. The J gene is TRBJ1-2, the V gene TRBV2, with unresolved D. This CDR3 contains 14 residues. The ends were cut back, 6 bases at V and 5 bases at J, with 16 bases in the middle. From germline, CDR1 is SNHLY and CDR2 FYNNEI.

The V call is TRBV7-9, the J call TRBJ2-7; 8 bases line up with TRBD1. CDR3 length: 16 amino acids. Germline assignment: CDR1 SEHNR and CDR2 FQNEAQ (reference sequence). Unmatched junction bases numbered 7, after V lost 1 base and J lost 2 bases. In nucleotides, the CDR3 is TGTGCCAGCAGCTTAGAGTTCCGGGACAGGCCCTACGAGCAGTACTTC. Translating it yields CASSLEFRDRPYEQYF.